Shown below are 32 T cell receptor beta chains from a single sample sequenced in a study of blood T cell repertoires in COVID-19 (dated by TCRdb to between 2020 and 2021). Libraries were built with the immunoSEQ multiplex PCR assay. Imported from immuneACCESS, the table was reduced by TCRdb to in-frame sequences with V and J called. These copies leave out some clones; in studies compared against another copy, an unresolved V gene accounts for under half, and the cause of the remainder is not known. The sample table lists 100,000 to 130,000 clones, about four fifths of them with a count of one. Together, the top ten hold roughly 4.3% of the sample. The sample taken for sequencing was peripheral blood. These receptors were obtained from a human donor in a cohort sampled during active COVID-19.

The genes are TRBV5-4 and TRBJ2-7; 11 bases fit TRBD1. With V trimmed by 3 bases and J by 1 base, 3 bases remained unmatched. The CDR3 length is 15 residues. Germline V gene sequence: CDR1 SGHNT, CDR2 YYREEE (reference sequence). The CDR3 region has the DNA TGTGCCAGCAGCTATGGGACAGGGGGTTCCTACGAGCAGTACGTC. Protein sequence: CASSYGTGGSYEQYV.

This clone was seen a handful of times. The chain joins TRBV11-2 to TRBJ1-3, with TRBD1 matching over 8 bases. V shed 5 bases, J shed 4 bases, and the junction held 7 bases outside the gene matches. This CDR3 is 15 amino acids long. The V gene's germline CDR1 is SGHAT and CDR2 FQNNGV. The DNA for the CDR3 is TGTGCCAGCAGCCCGGACAGGGTAAAAGGAAACACCATATATTTT. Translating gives CASSPDRVKGNTIYF.

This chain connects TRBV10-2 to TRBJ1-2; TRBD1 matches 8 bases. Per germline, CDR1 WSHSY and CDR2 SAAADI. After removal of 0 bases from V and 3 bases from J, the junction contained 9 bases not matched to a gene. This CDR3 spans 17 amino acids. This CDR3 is CASSESSGTGVYYGYTF. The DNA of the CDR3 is TGCGCCAGCAGTGAGTCCAGTGGGACAGGAGTTTACTATGGCTACACCTTC.

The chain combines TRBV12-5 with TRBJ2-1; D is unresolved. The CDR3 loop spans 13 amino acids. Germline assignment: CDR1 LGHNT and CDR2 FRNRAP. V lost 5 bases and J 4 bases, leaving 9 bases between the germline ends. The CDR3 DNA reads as TGTGCTAGTGGTATGTCTGAGTACAATGAGCAGTTCTTC. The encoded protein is CASGMSEYNEQFF.

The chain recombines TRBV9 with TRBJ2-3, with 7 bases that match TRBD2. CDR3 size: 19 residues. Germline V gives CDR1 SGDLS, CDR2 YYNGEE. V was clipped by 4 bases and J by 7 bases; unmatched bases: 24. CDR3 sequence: CASSLGTAVRGGRGYTQYF. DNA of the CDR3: TGTGCCAGCAGCCTTGGGACGGCTGTACGTGGCGGGAGAGGCTATACGCAGTATTTT.

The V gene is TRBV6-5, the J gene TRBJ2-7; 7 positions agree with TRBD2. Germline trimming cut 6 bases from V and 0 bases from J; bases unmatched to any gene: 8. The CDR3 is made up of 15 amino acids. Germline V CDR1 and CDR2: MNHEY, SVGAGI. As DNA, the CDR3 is TGTGCCAGCAGCACTGGGACTACCCACTCCTACGAGCAGTACTTC. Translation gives CASSTGTTHSYEQYF.

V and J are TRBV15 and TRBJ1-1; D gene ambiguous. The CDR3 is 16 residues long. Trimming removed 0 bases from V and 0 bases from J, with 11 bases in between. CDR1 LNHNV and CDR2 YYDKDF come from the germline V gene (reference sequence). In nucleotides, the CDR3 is TGTGCCACCAGCAGAGATTGGGAGGAAGTGAACACTGAAGCTTTCTTT. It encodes CATSRDWEEVNTEAFF. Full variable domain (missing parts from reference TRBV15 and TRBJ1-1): DAMVIQNPRYQVTQFGKPVTLSCSQTLNHNVMYWYQQKSSQAPKLLFHYYDKDFNNEADTPDNFQSRRPNTSFCFLDIRSPGLGDTAMYLCATSRDWEEVNTEAFFGQGTRLTVV.

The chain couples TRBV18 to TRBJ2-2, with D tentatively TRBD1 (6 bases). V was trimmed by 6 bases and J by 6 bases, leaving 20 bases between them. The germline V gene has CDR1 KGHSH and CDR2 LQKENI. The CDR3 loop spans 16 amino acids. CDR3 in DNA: TGTGCCAGCTCCCTTAACGTCCAGGGGAGCGCCGGGGAGCTGTTTTTT. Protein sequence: CASSLNVQGSAGELFF.

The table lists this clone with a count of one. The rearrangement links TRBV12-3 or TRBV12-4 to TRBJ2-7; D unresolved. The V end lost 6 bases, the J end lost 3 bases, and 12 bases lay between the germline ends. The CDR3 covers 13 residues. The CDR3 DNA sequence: TGTGCCAGCAGCCCCCCCGGCGGCTACGAGCAGTACTTC. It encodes CASSPPGGYEQYF.

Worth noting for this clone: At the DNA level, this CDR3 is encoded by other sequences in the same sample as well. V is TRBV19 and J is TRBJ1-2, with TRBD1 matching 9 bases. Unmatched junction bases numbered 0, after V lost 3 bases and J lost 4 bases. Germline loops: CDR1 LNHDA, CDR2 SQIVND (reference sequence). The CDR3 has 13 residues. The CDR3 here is CASSMGQGYGYTF. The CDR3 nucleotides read TGTGCCAGTAGTATGGGACAGGGCTATGGCTACACCTTC.

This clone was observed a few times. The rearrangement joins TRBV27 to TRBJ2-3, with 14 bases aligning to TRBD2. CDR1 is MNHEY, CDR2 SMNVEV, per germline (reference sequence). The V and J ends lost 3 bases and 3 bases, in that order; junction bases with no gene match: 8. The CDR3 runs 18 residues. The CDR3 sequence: CASSFTVGLAGETDTQYF. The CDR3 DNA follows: TGTGCCAGCAGTTTTACCGTGGGACTAGCGGGAGAGACAGATACGCAGTATTTT.

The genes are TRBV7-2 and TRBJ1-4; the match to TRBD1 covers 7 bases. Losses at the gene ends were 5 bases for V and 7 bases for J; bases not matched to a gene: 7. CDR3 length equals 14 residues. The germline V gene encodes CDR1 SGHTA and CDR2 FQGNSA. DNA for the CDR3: TGTGCCAGCAGCGTAGGGGGCAGTGGTGAAAAACTGTTTTTT. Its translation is CASSVGGSGEKLFF.

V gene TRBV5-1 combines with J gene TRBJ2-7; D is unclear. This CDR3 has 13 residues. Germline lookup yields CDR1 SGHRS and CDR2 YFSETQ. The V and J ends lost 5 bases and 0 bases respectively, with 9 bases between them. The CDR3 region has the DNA TGCGCCAGCAGTCCACTCAACTCCTACGAGCAGTACTTC. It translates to CASSPLNSYEQYF.

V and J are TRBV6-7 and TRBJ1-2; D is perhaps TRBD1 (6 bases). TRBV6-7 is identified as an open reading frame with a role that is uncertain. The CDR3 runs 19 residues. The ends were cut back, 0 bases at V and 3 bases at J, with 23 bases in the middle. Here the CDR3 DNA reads TGTGCCAGCAGTTACTCGGGACATATTTCTGCCTGGGGTGACTATGGCTACACCTTC. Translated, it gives CASSYSGHISAWGDYGYTF.

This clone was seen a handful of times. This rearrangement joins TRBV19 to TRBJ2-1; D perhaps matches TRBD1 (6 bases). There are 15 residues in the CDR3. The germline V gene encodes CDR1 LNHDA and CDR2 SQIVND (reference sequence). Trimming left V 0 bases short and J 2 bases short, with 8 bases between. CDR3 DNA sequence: TGTGCCAGTAGTATAGAGGGACATCCCTACAATGAGCAGTTCTTC. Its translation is CASSIEGHPYNEQFF. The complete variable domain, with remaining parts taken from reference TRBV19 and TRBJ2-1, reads DGGITQSPKYLFRKEGQNVTLSCEQNLNHDAMYWYRQDPGQGLRLIYYSQIVNDFQKGDIAEGYSVSREKKESFPLTVTSAQKNPTAFYLCASSIEGHPYNEQFFGPGTRLTVL.

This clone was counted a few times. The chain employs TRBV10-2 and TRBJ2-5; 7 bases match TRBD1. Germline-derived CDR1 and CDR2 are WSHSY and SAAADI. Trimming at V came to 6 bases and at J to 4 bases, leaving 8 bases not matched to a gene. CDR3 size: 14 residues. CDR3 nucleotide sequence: TGCGCCAGCAGACCGGGACAGCGGCGAGAGACCCAGTACTTC. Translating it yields CASRPGQRRETQYF.

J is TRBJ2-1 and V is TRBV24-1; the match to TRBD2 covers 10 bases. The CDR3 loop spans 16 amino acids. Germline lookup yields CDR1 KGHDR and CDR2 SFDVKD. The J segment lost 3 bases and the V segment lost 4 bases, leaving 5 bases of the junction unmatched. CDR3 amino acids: CATSEGTSVNYNEQFF. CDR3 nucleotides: TGTGCCACCAGTGAAGGGACTAGCGTTAACTACAATGAGCAGTTCTTC.

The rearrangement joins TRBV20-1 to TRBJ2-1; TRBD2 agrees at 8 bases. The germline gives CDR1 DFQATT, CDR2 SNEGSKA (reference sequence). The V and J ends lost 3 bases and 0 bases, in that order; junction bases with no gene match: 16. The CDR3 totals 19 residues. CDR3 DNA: TGCAGTGCTAGTGCTCCGGGACTAGGGTTGGGAGCCTCCTACAATGAGCAGTTCTTC. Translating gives CSASAPGLGLGASYNEQFF.

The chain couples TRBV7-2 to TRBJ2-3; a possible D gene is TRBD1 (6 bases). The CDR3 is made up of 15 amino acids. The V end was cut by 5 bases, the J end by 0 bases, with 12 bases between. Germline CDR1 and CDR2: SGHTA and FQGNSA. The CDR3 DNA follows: TGTGCCAGCAGCCCATATGGGGGCAGCACAGATACGCAGTATTTT. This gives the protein CASSPYGGSTDTQYF.

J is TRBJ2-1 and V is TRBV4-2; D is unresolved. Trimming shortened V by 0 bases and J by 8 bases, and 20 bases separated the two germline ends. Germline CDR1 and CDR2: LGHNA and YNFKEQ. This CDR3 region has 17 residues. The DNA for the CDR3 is TGTGCCAGCAGCCAAGAGGGTTTGGTGACGGCGGTGCATGAGCAGTTCTTC. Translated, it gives CASSQEGLVTAVHEQFF.

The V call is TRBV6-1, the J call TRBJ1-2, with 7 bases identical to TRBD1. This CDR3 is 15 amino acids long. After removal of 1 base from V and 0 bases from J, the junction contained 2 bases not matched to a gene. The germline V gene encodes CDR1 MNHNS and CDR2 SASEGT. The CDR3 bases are TGTGCCAGCAGTGAAGGGGGGACAGCTAACTATGGCTACACCTTC. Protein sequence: CASSEGGTANYGYTF.

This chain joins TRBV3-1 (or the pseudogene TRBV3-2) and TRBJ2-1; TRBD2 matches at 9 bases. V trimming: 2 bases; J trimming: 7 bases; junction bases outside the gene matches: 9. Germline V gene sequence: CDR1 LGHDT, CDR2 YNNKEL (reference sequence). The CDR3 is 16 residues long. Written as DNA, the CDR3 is TGTGCCAGCAGCCAAATTCTAGCGGGAATTGGGAATGAGCAGTTCTTC. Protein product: CASSQILAGIGNEQFF.

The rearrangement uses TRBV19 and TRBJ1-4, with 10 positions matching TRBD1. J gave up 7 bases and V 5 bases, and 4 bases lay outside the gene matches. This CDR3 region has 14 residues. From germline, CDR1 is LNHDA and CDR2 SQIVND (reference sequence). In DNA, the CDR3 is TGTGCCAGTAGTTCCGGGACAGGGGTTGAAAAACTGTTTTTT. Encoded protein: CASSSGTGVEKLFF.

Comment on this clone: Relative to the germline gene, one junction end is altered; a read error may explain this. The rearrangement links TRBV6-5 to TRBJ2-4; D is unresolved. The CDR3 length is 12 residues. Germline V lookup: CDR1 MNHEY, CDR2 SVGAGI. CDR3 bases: TGTGCCACCAGTTCCGCAGAAAACATTCAGTACTTC. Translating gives CATSSAENIQYF.

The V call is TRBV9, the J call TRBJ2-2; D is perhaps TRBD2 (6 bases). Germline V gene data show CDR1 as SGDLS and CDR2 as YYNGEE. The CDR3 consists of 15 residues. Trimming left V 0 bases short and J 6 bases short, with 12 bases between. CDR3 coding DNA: TGTGCCAGCAGCGTAGGACTAGTGGCGGCCGGGGAGCTGTTTTTT. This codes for CASSVGLVAAGELFF.

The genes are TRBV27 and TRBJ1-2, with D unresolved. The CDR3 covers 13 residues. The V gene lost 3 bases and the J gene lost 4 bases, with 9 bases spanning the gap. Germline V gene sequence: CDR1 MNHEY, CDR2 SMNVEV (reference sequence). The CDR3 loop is CASSFPRPYGYTF. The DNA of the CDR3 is TGTGCCAGCAGTTTCCCCAGGCCCTATGGCTACACCTTC.

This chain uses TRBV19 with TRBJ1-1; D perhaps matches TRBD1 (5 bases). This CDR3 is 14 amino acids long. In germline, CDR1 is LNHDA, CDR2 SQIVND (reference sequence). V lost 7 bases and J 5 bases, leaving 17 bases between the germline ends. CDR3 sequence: CASITGGSKTEAFF. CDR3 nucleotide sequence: TGTGCCAGTATCACTGGGGGGTCGAAGACTGAAGCTTTCTTT. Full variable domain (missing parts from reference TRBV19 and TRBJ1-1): DGGITQSPKYLFRKEGQNVTLSCEQNLNHDAMYWYRQDPGQGLRLIYYSQIVNDFQKGDIAEGYSVSREKKESFPLTVTSAQKNPTAFYLCASITGGSKTEAFFGQGTRLTVV.

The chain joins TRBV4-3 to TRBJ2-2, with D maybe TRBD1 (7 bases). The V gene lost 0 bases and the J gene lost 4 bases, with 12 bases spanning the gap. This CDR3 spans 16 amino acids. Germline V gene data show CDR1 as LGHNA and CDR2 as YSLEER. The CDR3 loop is CASSQDPQGGTGELFF. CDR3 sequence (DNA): TGCGCCAGCAGCCAAGATCCCCAGGGGGGCACCGGGGAGCTGTTTTTT.

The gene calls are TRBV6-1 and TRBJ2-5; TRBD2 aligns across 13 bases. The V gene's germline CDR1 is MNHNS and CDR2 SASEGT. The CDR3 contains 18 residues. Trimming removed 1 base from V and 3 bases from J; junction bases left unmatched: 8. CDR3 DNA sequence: TGTGCCAGCAGTGAAGAACTAGCGGGAGGGAGTAAAGAAGAGACCCAGTACTTC. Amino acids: CASSEELAGGSKEETQYF.

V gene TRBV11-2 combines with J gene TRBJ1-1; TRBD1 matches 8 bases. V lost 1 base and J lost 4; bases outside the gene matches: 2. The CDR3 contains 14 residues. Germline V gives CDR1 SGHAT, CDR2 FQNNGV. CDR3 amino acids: CASSLVGTGTEAFF. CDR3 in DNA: TGTGCCAGCAGCTTAGTGGGGACAGGCACTGAAGCTTTCTTT.

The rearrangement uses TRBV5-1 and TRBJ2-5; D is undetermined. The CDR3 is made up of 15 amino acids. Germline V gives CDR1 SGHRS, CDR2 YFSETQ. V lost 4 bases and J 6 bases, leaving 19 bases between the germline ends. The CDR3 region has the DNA TGCGCCAGCAGCCAGATTGTACAGTCTTCCCAGACCCAGTACTTC. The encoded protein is CASSQIVQSSQTQYF.

This CDR3 is CASSHPINRGIDTDTQYF. In DNA, the CDR3 is TGTGCCAGCAGTCATCCTATTAACAGGGGGATAGACACAGATACGCAGTATTTT. V is TRBV21-1 and J is TRBJ2-3; the listed D gene, TRBD1, was not tested against the DNA. TRBV21-1 is a recognized pseudogene. The CDR3 runs 18 residues.